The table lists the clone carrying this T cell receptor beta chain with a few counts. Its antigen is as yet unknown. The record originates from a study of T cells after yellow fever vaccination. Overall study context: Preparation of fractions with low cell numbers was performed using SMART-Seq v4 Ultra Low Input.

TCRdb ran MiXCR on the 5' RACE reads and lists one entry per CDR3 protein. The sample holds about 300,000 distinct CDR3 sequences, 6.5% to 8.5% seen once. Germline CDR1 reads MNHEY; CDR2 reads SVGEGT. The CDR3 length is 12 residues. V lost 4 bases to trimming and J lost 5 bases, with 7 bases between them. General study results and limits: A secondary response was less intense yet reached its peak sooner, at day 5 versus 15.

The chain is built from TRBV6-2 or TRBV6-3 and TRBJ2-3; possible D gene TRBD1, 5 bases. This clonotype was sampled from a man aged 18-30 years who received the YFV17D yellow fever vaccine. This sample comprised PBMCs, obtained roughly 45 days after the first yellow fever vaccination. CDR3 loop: CASSWGLDTQYF. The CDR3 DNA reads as TGTGCCAGCAGTTGGGGCTTAGATACGCAGTATTTT.